This T cell receptor (beta chain) was identified in a study of Graves' ophthalmopathy and Graves' hyperthyroidism (dated by TCRdb to between 2018 and 2020). Notes on the research overall: Peripheral blood was collected at initial diagnosis, before any treatment. The independent validation cohort included 18 hyperthyroidism patients plus 17 patients who later progressed from hyperthyroidism to ophthalmopathy. In several hyperthyroidism patients, the T-cell repertoires found in thyroid tissue were compared with those found in blood. TCR beta repertoire signatures were used to distinguish Graves' ophthalmopathy from Graves' hyperthyroidism and to predict progression to ophthalmopathy. After sampling, hyperthyroidism patients received methimazole starting at 30 mg daily, and ophthalmopathy patients received high-dose intravenous methylprednisolone. A discovery set of 95 to 100 patients (roughly 43 ophthalmopathy, under 65 stable hyperthyroidism) was enrolled to explore V-J signatures distinguishing ophthalmopathy from hyperthyroidism. The 90 to 100 discovery patients were randomly divided into training and test sets at a 7:3 ratio. In total, 135 blood samples were TCR-sequenced: approximately 42 ophthalmopathy, some 75 hyperthyroidism and approximately 17 hyperthyroidism-to-ophthalmopathy patients. Overall results and qualifications from the work: Sample size was not predetermined statistically, and investigators were not blinded to group allocation. In validation, the model predicted ophthalmopathy progression with over 60% sensitivity and less than 80% specificity; some twelve predicted patients were CT-confirmed with GO in a median of around 6.5 months. In cross-validation, the 13-signature model distinguished ophthalmopathy from stable hyperthyroidism with just over 85% sensitivity and about 81% specificity, while in the test set the corresponding values were 80% and 75%. Most expanded thyroid clonotypes with a frequency above 0.001 also appeared in blood, which suggests that blood repertoires may reflect the immune response in the thyroid.

Taken from the germline V gene, the CDR1 and CDR2 loops are MDHEN and SYDVKM. CDR3 length: 13 amino acids, cysteine to phenylalanine. CDR3 DNA is the only sequence kept; it has 39 bases, read in frame from the first base. V and J are truncated by 4 bases and 7 bases respectively, leaving an intervening sequence of 13 bases. For repertoire sequencing, the TCR beta CDR3 regions were amplified from RNA transcripts. HTBI primers and the Qiagen OneStep RT-PCR kit were used in a first-round RT-PCR, which was followed by a second-round multiplex PCR, size selection and purification. The libraries underwent paired-end sequencing with 100 bp reads on an Illumina HiSeq2000. Per the original workflow: SOAPnuke was used to process the reads, throwing out any read that had adapters, had uncalled bases, had a mean Phred below 15, or lacked an exact constant-primer or identifier match. COPE v1.2.5 was used to merge the high-quality paired reads. Unique nucleotide sequences were defined as clonotypes and aligned to IMGT TRB V, D and J references using MiTCR v1.1. The analysis was limited to V-J combinations with a frequency above 0.0001, which together covered approximately 99% of repertoires. For each V-J combination, a TCR clonal expansion and chaos score was defined as F50 clonal expansion divided by the chaos observed in the TCRdist matrix. Welch's t-statistics and random forest were used to reduce features to about 14 V-J combinations, which were fed into a naive Bayes classifier. The similarity between thyroid and blood repertoires was quantified using the Morisita-Horn index. TCRdb reanalyzed the raw reads on its own, using fastp at Q25 for trimming and MiXCR for clone calling, and kept in-frame beta chains. Rows with a matching CDR3 protein are joined into one entry that keeps the most common DNA and genes. These V and J calls derive from TCRdb rather than the authors' analysis. Recorded for this sample are over 500,000 distinct CDR3 sequences; 22% of them occurred a single time. The biggest ten clones account for around 7% of the sample.

A patient counted as having stable hyperthyroidism if there was no progression to ophthalmopathy within 18 months of follow-up. Patients with hyperthyroidism were aged 18 to 65 years, had been newly diagnosed, and had a disease duration of less than 2 months. Anyone with other autoimmune diseases, uncontrolled infections, pregnancy or lactation was excluded from the study. Clinical symptoms, serum thyroxine, TRAb, thyroid ultrasound and orbital computed tomography were used for diagnosis. PBMCs were isolated from more than 8 ml of fresh peripheral blood by Ficoll-Paque density gradient centrifugation. Trizol reagent was used to extract the total RNA, and its quality was then checked on an Agilent 2100 Bioanalyzer. About this clonotype itself: The antigen it recognizes is unknown. No much larger clonotype is one base removed from it; base qualities were not supplied.

The rearranged segments are TRBV28 and TRBJ1-1; matching of 6 bases hints at TRBD1 as the D gene. This receptor was taken from a woman younger than 35 with stable Graves' hyperthyroidism. Some clones in this sample may be carry-over from other donors' samples. Donor details come from another sample of the same person, matched by shared clones. The sample consisted of peripheral blood. The encoded CDR3 is CASSSDSWNEAFF. The sequenced DNA is TGTGCCAGCAGTTCGGACAGCTGGAATGAAGCTTTCTTT. The reference TRBV28 and TRBJ1-1 proteins fill in what lies around the CDR3, so the full variable domain reads DVKVTQSSRYLVKRTGEKVFLECVQDMDHENMFWYRQDPGLGLRLIYFSYDVKMKEKGDIPEGYSVSREKKERFSLILESASTNQTSMYLCASSSDSWNEAFFGQGTRLTVV.